The 8 T cell receptor beta chains below come from one sample, sequenced in a study of neurological immune-mediated disorders. Using its own MiXCR run on the 5' RACE reads, TCRdb lists one record per CDR3 protein. The sample lists approximately 16,000 distinct CDR3 sequences; 20% to 25% were seen once. The specimen sequenced was PBMCs. These TCRs come from a man in his fifties or sixties in good health.

In this sample, this clonotype turned up many times. CDR3: CASSTTTTGELFF. CDR3 sequence (DNA): TGTGCCAGCAGCACCACAACAACCGGGGAGCTGTTTTTT. The chain recombines TRBV7-2 with TRBJ2-2; D unclear. The CDR3 consists of 13 residues. V gave up 5 bases and J gave up 5 bases, with 9 bases separating them. CDR1 is SGHTA, CDR2 FQGNSA, per germline.

The J gene is TRBJ2-2, the V gene TRBV7-9, with TRBD2 matching 11 bases. J gave up 3 bases and V 7 bases, and 4 bases lay outside the gene matches. The length of the CDR3 is 15 residues. From germline, CDR1 is SEHNR and CDR2 FQNEAQ (reference sequence). The CDR3 sequence: CASTLGLADTGELFF. CDR3 nucleotide sequence: TGTGCCAGCACCCTGGGACTAGCGGACACCGGGGAGCTGTTTTTT.

This clonotype was counted ten times or more. The chain combines TRBV5-1 with TRBJ2-7, with TRBD1 matching 7 bases. The germline CDR1 and CDR2 sequences are SGHRS and YFSETQ. The CDR3 runs 14 residues. J was trimmed by 7 bases and V by 3 bases; bases with no gene match: 10. CDR3 sequence reads: CASSSGQSVDEQYF. Written as DNA, the CDR3 is TGCGCCAGCAGCTCGGGACAGTCTGTTGATGAGCAGTACTTC.

This clonotype appeared many times. The gene calls are TRBV20-1 and TRBJ2-2; 7 nucleotides line up with TRBD1. V gave up 1 base and J gave up 4 bases; unmatched junction bases: 3. The CDR3 totals 14 residues. The germline V gene has CDR1 DFQATT and CDR2 SNEGSKA (reference sequence). The CDR3 coding sequence is TGCAGTGCTAGAGGGACAGGCCCCACCGGGGAGCTGTTTTTT. Translation gives CSARGTGPTGELFF.

The sample holds many counts of this clonotype. The rearrangement links TRBV7-8 to TRBJ2-3; tentative D call: TRBD1 (5 bases). V was shortened by 1 base and J by 1 base, with 15 bases between the two germline ends. Germline lookup yields CDR1 SGHVS and CDR2 FQNEAQ. CDR3 length: 17 amino acids. CDR3 in DNA: TGTGCCAGCAGCTTAGACAAGGGGATATTACGCACAGATACGCAGTATTTT. Translated: CASSLDKGILRTDTQYF.

This clonotype was recorded at least ten times. The genes are TRBV20-1 and TRBJ1-1; D unresolved. Trimming took 6 bases from V and 3 from J, leaving 5 bases between them. The CDR3 consists of 10 residues. Germline loops: CDR1 DFQATT, CDR2 SNEGSKA (reference sequence). CDR3 in amino acids: CSAWDTEAFF. DNA for the CDR3: TGCAGTGCATGGGACACTGAAGCTTTCTTT.

This clonotype was seen many times. This chain uses TRBV6-2 or TRBV6-3 with TRBJ2-3; no firm D call. The CDR3 consists of 13 residues. The V and J ends lost 2 bases and 7 bases respectively, with 10 bases between them. The germline V gene has CDR1 MNHEY and CDR2 SVGEGT. This CDR3 reads CASSYNTLHTQYF. The DNA of the CDR3 is TGTGCCAGCAGTTACAATACGCTTCATACGCAGTATTTT.

Ten or more counts support this clonotype. The V gene is TRBV7-2, the J gene TRBJ2-7, with 15 bases lining up with TRBD2. This CDR3 has 18 amino acids. Losses at the gene ends were 2 bases for V and 0 bases for J; bases not matched to a gene: 5. Germline-derived CDR1 and CDR2 are SGHTA and FQGNSA. The CDR3 here is CASSLYGTSGRSSYEQYF. CDR3 coding DNA: TGTGCCAGCAGCTTATACGGGACTAGCGGGAGGAGCTCCTACGAGCAGTACTTC. Based on the CDR3 plus reference TRBV7-2 and TRBJ2-7, the full variable domain is GAGVSQSPSNKVTEKGKDVELRCDPISGHTALYWYRQSLGQGLEFLIYFQGNSAPDKSGLPSDRFSAERTGGSVSTLTIQRTQQEDSAVYLCASSLYGTSGRSSYEQYFGPGTRLTVT.